A selection of T cell receptor beta chains follows, all from one sample in a study of cytotoxic CD8 clonotypes in ibrutinib-treated CLL. Method: immunoSEQ multiplex PCR; TCRdb's copy keeps in-frame clones and lacks some. Among 30,000 to 40,000 clones, around 70% were seen once, and the ten largest hold roughly 26%. Sequencing was performed on PBMCs, taken before ibrutinib treatment. The receptors here all came from a human donor with chronic lymphocytic leukemia. The CDR3 runs from the conserved cysteine through the conserved F or W. The D gene is left open where the match is weak. Clone size is given for some rows only: seen once, a few or many times, or a class if the clone is expanded.

j_gene: TRBJ1-4
v_gene: TRBV6-5
d_gene: TRBD1
abundance: medium-sized
CDR3aa: CASSYEEGAREKLFF
CDR3nt: TGTGCCAGCAGTTACGAGGAGGGGGCGCGAGAAAAACTGTTTTTT

j_gene: TRBJ1-3
v_gene: TRBV4-1
d_gene: TRBD1
abundance: .
CDR3aa: CASSQGRGQTGNTIYF
CDR3nt: TGCGCCAGCAGCCAAGGCAGGGGGCAGACTGGAAACACCATATATTTT

j_gene: TRBJ2-3
v_gene: TRBV13
d_gene: TRBD2
abundance: .
CDR3aa: CASSIPSGGWADTQYF
CDR3nt: TGTGCCAGCAGCATCCCTAGCGGGGGGTGGGCAGATACGCAGTATTTT

j_gene: TRBJ2-7
v_gene: TRBV16
d_gene: TRBD1
abundance: .
CDR3aa: CASSPPGTGATYEQYF
CDR3nt: TGTGCCAGCAGTCCCCCAGGGACAGGGGCAACCTACGAGCAGTACTTC

j_gene: TRBJ1-1
v_gene: TRBV7-8
d_gene: .
abundance: .
CDR3aa: CASSLRVMNTEAFF
CDR3nt: TGTGCCAGCAGCCTGCGAGTCATGAACACTGAAGCTTTCTTT

j_gene: TRBJ2-1
v_gene: TRBV19
d_gene: .
abundance: .
CDR3aa: CASSIERSNEQFF
CDR3nt: TGTGCCAGTAGTATAGAACGTAGCAATGAGCAGTTCTTC

j_gene: TRBJ2-4
v_gene: TRBV28
d_gene: .
abundance: .
CDR3aa: CASSYLSGTEIAKNIQYF
CDR3nt: TGTGCCAGCAGTTACCTATCCGGGACCGAGATAGCCAAAAACATTCAGTACTTC

j_gene: TRBJ2-2
v_gene: TRBV7-2
d_gene: TRBD2
abundance: .
CDR3aa: CASSLALLAGTGELFF
CDR3nt: TGTGCCAGCAGCTTAGCGCTACTAGCGGGAACCGGGGAGCTGTTTTTT

j_gene: TRBJ2-1
v_gene: TRBV14
d_gene: .
abundance: few
CDR3aa: CASSQVGLKQFF
CDR3nt: TGTGCCAGCAGCCAAGTGGGTCTTAAGCAGTTCTTC

j_gene: TRBJ2-7
v_gene: TRBV30
d_gene: .
abundance: .
CDR3aa: CAWSVGLARSYEQYF
CDR3nt: TGTGCCTGGAGTGTAGGCCTAGCTCGTTCCTACGAGCAGTACTTC

j_gene: TRBJ2-1
v_gene: TRBV7-3
d_gene: TRBD2
abundance: .
CDR3aa: CASSSGTSGIYNEQFF
CDR3nt: TGTGCCAGCAGCTCCGGGACTAGCGGGATATACAATGAGCAGTTCTTC

j_gene: TRBJ1-5
v_gene: TRBV5-6
d_gene: .
abundance: .
CDR3aa: CASSQTTSNQPQHF
CDR3nt: TGTGCCAGCAGCCAGACAACTAGCAATCAGCCCCAGCATTTT

j_gene: TRBJ1-1
v_gene: TRBV2
d_gene: .
abundance: .
CDR3aa: CASSSDLNTEAFF
CDR3nt: TGTGCCAGCAGTTCGGACTTGAACACTGAAGCTTTCTTT

j_gene: TRBJ1-6
v_gene: TRBV25-1
d_gene: .
abundance: .
CDR3aa: CASSEDYNSPLHF
CDR3nt: TGTGCCAGCAGTGAAGATTACAATTCACCCCTCCACTTT

j_gene: TRBJ2-7
v_gene: TRBV2
d_gene: TRBD1
abundance: .
CDR3aa: CASEGQELYEQYF
CDR3nt: TGTGCCAGCGAGGGACAGGAGCTCTACGAGCAGTACTTC

j_gene: TRBJ1-3
v_gene: TRBV7-2
d_gene: .
abundance: few
CDR3aa: CASSLPGGGNTIYF
CDR3nt: TGTGCCAGCAGCTTGCCTGGCGGTGGAAACACCATATATTTT

j_gene: TRBJ2-3
v_gene: TRBV25-1
d_gene: TRBD2
abundance: .
CDR3aa: CASSAGGDTQYF
CDR3nt: TGTGCCAGCAGTGCCGGGGGGGATACGCAGTATTTT

j_gene: TRBJ1-1
v_gene: TRBV20-1
d_gene: .
abundance: .
CDR3aa: CTRGGFEAFF
CDR3nt: TGCACCCGGGGGGGGTTTGAAGCTTTCTTT

j_gene: TRBJ2-1
v_gene: TRBV7-8
d_gene: .
abundance: .
CDR3aa: CASRQTVGLYLYNEQFF
CDR3nt: TGTGCCAGCAGGCAGACGGTTGGACTATACCTCTACAATGAGCAGTTCTTC

j_gene: TRBJ2-1
v_gene: TRBV7-2
d_gene: .
abundance: few
CDR3aa: CASSPHRGGEQFF
CDR3nt: TGTGCCAGCAGCCCCCACAGGGGGGGTGAGCAGTTCTTC

j_gene: TRBJ2-1
v_gene: TRBV30
d_gene: TRBD1
abundance: .
CDR3aa: CATEGASRYNEQFF
CDR3nt: TGTGCCACCGAGGGGGCTAGCCGGTACAATGAGCAGTTCTTC

j_gene: TRBJ2-7
v_gene: TRBV23-1
d_gene: .
abundance: .
CDR3aa: CASNGAGTFGYEQYF
CDR3nt: TGCGCCAGCAATGGGGCTGGGACATTTGGCTACGAGCAGTACTTC

j_gene: TRBJ2-3
v_gene: TRBV28
d_gene: .
abundance: .
CDR3aa: CASSSPSRGTDTQYF
CDR3nt: TGTGCCAGCAGTTCTCCCTCAAGGGGCACAGATACGCAGTATTTT

j_gene: TRBJ2-7
v_gene: TRBV27
d_gene: TRBD1
abundance: .
CDR3aa: CASSFGTGVYEQYF
CDR3nt: TGTGCCAGCAGTTTCGGGACAGGGGTCTACGAGCAGTACTTC

j_gene: TRBJ2-2
v_gene: TRBV4-3
d_gene: .
abundance: .
CDR3aa: CASSRTSGWKNTGELFF
CDR3nt: TGCGCCAGCAGCCGAACTTCAGGGTGGAAAAACACCGGGGAGCTGTTTTTT

j_gene: TRBJ2-3
v_gene: TRBV28
d_gene: TRBD2
abundance: .
CDR3aa: CASFQPGLARGTQYF
CDR3nt: TGTGCCAGCTTCCAACCGGGACTAGCGCGGGGTACGCAGTATTTT

j_gene: TRBJ2-1
v_gene: TRBV27
d_gene: TRBD2
abundance: .
CDR3aa: CASSDRREGNEQFF
CDR3nt: TGTGCCAGCAGCGATCGGAGGGAGGGTAATGAGCAGTTCTTC

j_gene: TRBJ1-1
v_gene: TRBV19
d_gene: TRBD1
abundance: .
CDR3aa: CASGDRAEAFF
CDR3nt: TGTGCCAGTGGGGACAGGGCCGAAGCTTTCTTT

j_gene: TRBJ2-5
v_gene: TRBV10-3
d_gene: .
abundance: once
CDR3aa: CAISGTDQETQYF
CDR3nt: TGTGCCATCAGTGGGACGGACCAAGAGACCCAGTACTTC

j_gene: TRBJ1-6
v_gene: TRBV4-2
d_gene: .
abundance: few
CDR3aa: CASSEDPIDALHF
CDR3nt: TGTGCCAGCAGCGAGGATCCCATTGATGCCCTCCACTTT

j_gene: TRBJ2-1
v_gene: TRBV7-2
d_gene: .
abundance: .
CDR3aa: CASSERTGQEQFF
CDR3nt: TGTGCCAGCAGCGAACGGACTGGACAGGAGCAGTTCTTC

j_gene: TRBJ2-7
v_gene: TRBV5-1
d_gene: .
abundance: .
CDR3aa: CASSLNIRGYEQYF
CDR3nt: TGCGCCAGCAGTTTGAACATAAGGGGGTACGAGCAGTACTTC

j_gene: TRBJ1-3
v_gene: TRBV9
d_gene: .
abundance: .
CDR3aa: CASSVGIGATGNTIYF
CDR3nt: TGTGCCAGCAGCGTAGGCATAGGAGCCACTGGAAACACCATATATTTT

j_gene: TRBJ2-5
v_gene: TRBV18
d_gene: .
abundance: .
CDR3aa: CASSPPPPRSQYF
CDR3nt: TGTGCCAGCTCACCACCACCTCCGCGGTCCCAGTACTTC

j_gene: TRBJ2-1
v_gene: TRBV5-4
d_gene: .
abundance: .
CDR3aa: CASSLGEPYNEQFF
CDR3nt: TGTGCCAGCAGCTTGGGGGAACCGTACAATGAGCAGTTCTTC

j_gene: TRBJ2-1
v_gene: TRBV21-1
d_gene: .
abundance: .
CDR3aa: CASSKLHREPQFF
CDR3nt: TGTGCCAGCAGCAAATTGCACAGGGAGCCGCAGTTCTTC

j_gene: TRBJ1-1
v_gene: TRBV28
d_gene: .
abundance: once
CDR3aa: CASSEDRLNTEAFF
CDR3nt: TGTGCCAGCAGCGAAGACAGGTTGAACACTGAAGCTTTCTTT